The 25 T cell receptor beta chains below all came from one sample that was sequenced in a study of T-cell memory formation after mild COVID-19 (dated by TCRdb to the early 2020s). The library relied on 5' RACE. This sample was sequenced with an Illumina NovaSeq 6000. TCRdb reprocessed the public reads (quality trimming at Q25 with fastp, clone calling with MiXCR) and kept in-frame beta chains. Records with the same CDR3 protein are collapsed into one entry carrying the most frequent genes and DNA. A total of some 320,000 distinct CDR3 sequences appear in this sample, about a sixth of them only once. The biggest ten clones account for 20% to 25% of the sample. Sequenced material: PBMCs or a T cell subset sorted from them (not recorded which). Receptors originate from a young man who had mild COVID-19 (a few samples of this study predate the infection). The sample titles of this study are shuffled in the database, so cell type and time point are left out; the donor was told from shared clones.

This rearrangement joins TRBV6-5 to TRBJ2-7, with D possibly matching TRBD2 (5 bases). The germline V gene encodes CDR1 MNHEY and CDR2 SVGAGI. The CDR3 runs to 12 residues. The ends were cut back, 4 bases at V and 7 bases at J, with 11 bases in the middle. The CDR3 here is CASSSGGSEQYF. CDR3 nucleotide sequence: TGTGCCAGCAGTTCGGGTGGGAGTGAGCAGTACTTC.

The gene calls are TRBV7-8 and TRBJ1-4; no clear D. In germline, CDR1 is SGHVS, CDR2 FQNEAQ. V shed 5 bases and J shed 6 bases, with 22 bases lying between them. This CDR3 is 17 amino acids long. The CDR3 nucleotides are TGTGCCAGCAGCGGACCTTGGACCGGCGGGTCCCATGAAAAACTGTTTTTT. This codes for CASSGPWTGGSHEKLFF.

This clonotype has a handful of counts. The chain joins TRBV18 to TRBJ2-5, with a weak D call TRBD2 (6 bases). The length of the CDR3 is 14 residues. CDR1 is KGHSH and CDR2 is LQKENI in the germline V gene. The V and J ends lost 6 bases and 5 bases respectively, with 16 bases between them. The CDR3 nucleotides read TGTGCCAGCTCCCCGCGGGGCCTTTCGGAGACCCAGTACTTC. It specifies CASSPRGLSETQYF. The complete variable domain, with remaining parts taken from reference TRBV18 and TRBJ2-5, reads NAGVMQNPRHLVRRRGQEARLRCSPMKGHSHVYWYRQLPEEGLKFMVYLQKENIIDESGMPKERFSAEFPKEGPSILRIQQVVRGDSAAYFCASSPRGLSETQYFGPGTRLLVL.

The DNA of the CDR3 is TGTGCCAGCTCGGGACGGGGGGGCCAGACGCAGTATTTT. Translated: CASSGRGGQTQYF. The chain combines TRBV5-6 with TRBJ2-3; 8 bases map to TRBD2. In germline, CDR1 is SGHDT, CDR2 YYEEEE. The V segment lost 7 bases and the J segment 9 bases; nucleotides outside the gene matches: 10. This CDR3 region has 13 residues.

J is TRBJ2-5 and V is TRBV12-3 or TRBV12-4, with TRBD1 as a possible D gene (5 bases). Trimming stripped 3 bases from V and 2 bases from J, with 10 bases between. The CDR3 has 14 amino acids. CDR3 DNA sequence: TGTGCCAGCAGTTTTCATACAGGACAAGAGACCCAGTACTTC. It translates to CASSFHTGQETQYF.

The chain recombines TRBV6-5 with TRBJ1-4; D not resolved. V was pared by 0 bases and J by 8 bases, with 10 bases between. CDR1 is MNHEY, CDR2 SVGAGI, per germline. This CDR3 comprises 14 residues. The CDR3 reads CASSYSRVGEKLFF. The CDR3 DNA reads TGTGCCAGCAGTTACTCGAGGGTGGGGGAAAAACTGTTTTTT.

The J gene is TRBJ1-5, the V gene TRBV3-1; the D is unclear. CDR1 and CDR2 (germline): LGHDT, YNNKEL (reference sequence). Trimming took 5 bases from V and 5 from J, leaving 7 bases between them. This CDR3 is 12 amino acids long. The CDR3 here is CASSGPHQPQHF. CDR3 DNA: TGTGCCAGCAGCGGCCCGCATCAGCCCCAGCATTTT.

This clonotype was counted between two and nine times. V gene TRBV10-3 combines with J gene TRBJ2-2; TRBD2 is a possible D gene (5 bases). CDR1 is ENHRY and CDR2 is SYGVKD in the germline V gene. With 0 bases removed from V and 2 bases from J, the gap between germline ends came to 7 bases. This CDR3 comprises 15 residues. As DNA, the CDR3 is TGTGCCATCAGTGAGTCTCGGGGAAACACCGGGGAGCTGTTTTTT. Protein sequence: CAISESRGNTGELFF.

This clonotype was recorded a few times. This is likely a read error, given that the CDR3 carries no conserved phenylalanine or tryptophan at its end. The DNA is left out, because the CDR3 cannot be placed on it with certainty; the CDR3 is given as TCRdb lists it. The J gene is TRBJ2-2, the V gene TRBV2; the table assigns TRBD1, which was not confirmed against the DNA. CDR1 is SNHLY, CDR2 FYNNEI, per germline. The CDR3 sequence runs 13 residues, both termini included. CDR3 region: CASSEGPGTGAII.

This clonotype has a handful of counts. The chain combines TRBV4-3 with TRBJ1-4; TRBD1 aligns across 10 bases. CDR1 and CDR2 from the germline V gene are LGHNA and YSLEER. V gave up 0 bases and J gave up 7 bases; unmatched junction bases: 5. This CDR3 has 16 amino acids. The CDR3 DNA reads as TGCGCCAGCAGCCAAGATCCTGGGACAGGGGTTGAAAAACTGTTTTTT. Protein product: CASSQDPGTGVEKLFF.

The chain recombines TRBV7-6 with TRBJ2-3; D is unclear. Germline V CDR1 and CDR2: SGHVS, FNYEAQ. This CDR3 contains 18 residues. Trimming took 6 bases from V and 0 from J, leaving 22 bases between them. CDR3 protein: CASSDPVRNYESTDTQYF. The DNA for the CDR3 is TGTGCCAGCAGTGACCCCGTCAGGAACTATGAGAGCACAGATACGCAGTATTTT.

CDR3 sequence (DNA): TGTGCCAGTAGTATGACGGCTATACCCTACAATGAGCAGTTCTTC. This translates into CASSMTAIPYNEQFF. J is TRBJ2-1 and V is TRBV19; D gene uncertain. The CDR3 loop spans 15 amino acids. The V gene lost 3 bases and the J gene lost 2 bases, with 11 bases spanning the gap. The germline gives CDR1 LNHDA, CDR2 SQIVND (reference sequence).

This clonotype occurred a few times. This sequence joins TRBV6-5 and TRBJ1-2, with D possibly TRBD1 on 6 matching bases. V was cut by 0 bases and J by 7 bases, with 15 bases left in between. The CDR3 runs to 15 residues. CDR1 and CDR2 from the germline V gene are MNHEY and SVGAGI. CDR3 protein: CASSYSTPGAGGYTF. The CDR3 DNA follows: TGTGCCAGCAGTTACTCGACCCCAGGGGCGGGTGGCTACACCTTC.

This clonotype showed up just a few times. The gene calls are TRBV5-1 and TRBJ2-5, with D perhaps TRBD1 or TRBD2 (5 bases each). Germline V gene data show CDR1 as SGHRS and CDR2 as YFSETQ. The V end lost 1 base, the J end lost 0 bases, and 10 bases lay between the germline ends. This CDR3 is built from 15 residues. The CDR3 DNA sequence: TGCGCCAGCAGCTTGTTTGGGGGATACCAAGAGACCCAGTACTTC. Protein: CASSLFGGYQETQYF.

This clonotype has a single count. The chain couples TRBV15 to TRBJ1-5; the D is unclear. Germline V CDR1 and CDR2: LNHNV, YYDKDF (reference sequence). CDR3 length: 16 amino acids. Trimming removed 1 base from V and 9 bases from J, with 19 bases in between. The CDR3 loop reads CATSRVSEAMLAPQHF. The CDR3 region has the DNA TGTGCCACCAGCAGAGTTTCTGAAGCCATGTTGGCGCCCCAGCATTTT. Supplemented by reference TRBV15 and TRBJ1-5, the full variable domain reads DAMVIQNPRYQVTQFGKPVTLSCSQTLNHNVMYWYQQKSSQAPKLLFHYYDKDFNNEADTPDNFQSRRPNTSFCFLDIRSPGLGDTAMYLCATSRVSEAMLAPQHFGDGTRLSIL.

This clonotype was recorded a few times. V is TRBV27 and J is TRBJ2-5; D gene uncertain. Per germline, CDR1 MNHEY and CDR2 SMNVEV (reference sequence). This CDR3 spans 12 amino acids. V was clipped by 3 bases and J by 7 bases, with 9 bases between them. For the CDR3, the DNA is TGTGCCAGCAGTTTGCCTTCGGGGACCCAGTACTTC. As protein: CASSLPSGTQYF.

The rearrangement uses TRBV15 and TRBJ1-1; D remains unclear. The CDR3 is made up of 16 amino acids. Germline assignment: CDR1 LNHNV and CDR2 YYDKDF (reference sequence). Trimming shortened V by 0 bases and J by 0 bases, and 11 bases separated the two germline ends. Here the CDR3 DNA reads TGTGCCACCAGCAGAGAGTCGGCCCGCATGAACACTGAAGCTTTCTTT. Residues: CATSRESARMNTEAFF. The complete variable domain, with remaining parts taken from reference TRBV15 and TRBJ1-1, reads DAMVIQNPRYQVTQFGKPVTLSCSQTLNHNVMYWYQQKSSQAPKLLFHYYDKDFNNEADTPDNFQSRRPNTSFCFLDIRSPGLGDTAMYLCATSRESARMNTEAFFGQGTRLTVV.

The J gene is TRBJ2-4, the V gene TRBV20-1, with 9 bases matching TRBD2. With 3 bases clipped from V and 6 bases from J, the junction kept 6 bases outside the gene matches. The germline V gene encodes CDR1 DFQATT and CDR2 SNEGSKA (reference sequence). The CDR3 runs 14 residues. The CDR3 here is CSASISGGSNIQYF. The CDR3 bases are TGCAGTGCTAGTATTAGCGGGGGATCAAACATTCAGTACTTC.

J is TRBJ2-3 and V is TRBV19; D is unclear. In germline, CDR1 is LNHDA, CDR2 SQIVND (reference sequence). Trimming removed 0 bases from V and 0 bases from J, with 4 bases in between. This CDR3 is built from 14 residues. This chain's CDR3 is CASSIDGSTDTQYF. CDR3 coding DNA: TGTGCCAGTAGTATAGACGGCAGCACAGATACGCAGTATTTT.

This clonotype appeared a few times. The rearrangement uses TRBV7-2 and TRBJ2-5, with 10 bases fitting TRBD2. Germline CDR1 SGHTA, CDR2 FQGNSA. With V trimmed by 7 bases and J by 4 bases, 9 bases remained unmatched. The CDR3 covers 15 residues. CDR3 in amino acids: CASTSGLARPETQYF. Written as DNA, the CDR3 is TGTGCCAGCACCTCGGGACTAGCGAGACCAGAGACCCAGTACTTC.

This clonotype was seen ten or more times. V and J are TRBV4-3 and TRBJ1-6, with D unclear. The CDR3 extends over 15 amino acids. Per the germline V gene, CDR1 is LGHNA and CDR2 is YSLEER. The ends were cut back, 0 bases at V and 7 bases at J, with 10 bases in the middle. The CDR3 DNA reads TGCGCCAGCAGCCAAGATCCAGGCTGGAATTCACCCCTCCACTTT. Translating it yields CASSQDPGWNSPLHF.

This clonotype was detected ten times or more. The V gene is TRBV20-1, the J gene TRBJ2-5; 10 positions agree with TRBD2. V lost 2 bases, J lost 5 bases, and 8 bases stayed unmatched. Germline CDR1 and CDR2: DFQATT and SNEGSKA (reference sequence). The CDR3 is 15 residues long. Written as DNA, the CDR3 is TGCAGTGCTAGACCCCTAGCGGGGGCGTCGGAGACCCAGTACTTC. As protein: CSARPLAGASETQYF.

This chain connects TRBV13 to TRBJ2-5, with a weak D call TRBD2 (6 bases). The germline gives CDR1 PRHDT, CDR2 FYEKMQ (reference sequence). V dropped 5 bases and J dropped 5 bases, with 15 bases sitting between them. CDR3 length: 14 amino acids. This CDR3 is CASSRLGAGETQYF. The CDR3 DNA reads as TGTGCCAGCAGCCGTCTAGGGGCGGGGGAGACCCAGTACTTC.

The chain uses TRBV7-2 and TRBJ1-1; tentatively, D is TRBD1 (6 bases). The CDR3 has 13 amino acids. V gave up 5 bases and J gave up 5 bases, with 12 bases separating them. Germline values: CDR1 SGHTA, CDR2 FQGNSA. In nucleotides, the CDR3 is TGTGCCAGCAGCGTTCTAGGGGGAACTGAAGCTTTCTTT. Amino acid sequence: CASSVLGGTEAFF.

The rearrangement uses TRBV10-3 and TRBJ2-2; D could derive from TRBD1 or TRBD2 (5 bases each). The germline V gene encodes CDR1 ENHRY and CDR2 SYGVKD. V gave up 2 bases and J gave up 1 base, with 17 bases separating them. There are 18 residues in the CDR3. For the CDR3, the DNA is TGTGCCATCAGTGAGAACGTTGGTGGGGGAAGGAACACCGGGGAGCTGTTTTTT. Protein sequence: CAISENVGGGRNTGELFF.